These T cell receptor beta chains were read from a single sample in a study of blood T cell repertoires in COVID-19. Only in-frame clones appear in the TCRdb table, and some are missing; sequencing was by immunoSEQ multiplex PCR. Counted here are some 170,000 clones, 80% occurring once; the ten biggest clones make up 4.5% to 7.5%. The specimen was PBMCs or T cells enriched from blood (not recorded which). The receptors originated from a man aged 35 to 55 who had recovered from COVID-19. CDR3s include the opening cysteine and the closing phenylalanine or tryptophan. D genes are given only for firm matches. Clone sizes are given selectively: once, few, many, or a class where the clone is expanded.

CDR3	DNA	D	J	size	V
CASSMTGDQPQHF	TGTGCCAGCAGTATGACAGGGGACCAGCCCCAGCATTTT	TRBD1	TRBJ1-5	.	TRBV12-3/TRBV12-4
CATSVGGEQFF	TGTGCCACCAGTGTCGGGGGTGAGCAGTTCTTC	.	TRBJ2-1	.	TRBV24-1
CASSSQWNTEAFF	TGCGCCAGCAGCTCCCAGTGGAACACTGAAGCTTTCTTT	.	TRBJ1-1	.	TRBV5-1
CAWSVYITDGYTF	TGTGCCTGGAGTGTCTACATTACAGATGGCTACACCTTC	.	TRBJ1-2	few	TRBV30
CATSRGQGDTYEQYF	TGTGCCACCAGCAGAGGGCAGGGGGACACCTACGAGCAGTACTTC	TRBD1	TRBJ2-7	few	TRBV15
CASSLAPGGHQPQHF	TGCGCCAGCAGCTTGGCCCCAGGGGGTCATCAGCCCCAGCATTTT	TRBD1	TRBJ1-5	.	TRBV5-1
CASTPKGRTGIYEQYF	TGTGCCAGCACCCCAAAGGGTCGGACGGGGATATACGAGCAGTACTTC	.	TRBJ2-7	.	TRBV13
CASSPGGGEDGYTF	TGTGCCAGCTCACCAGGAGGAGGGGAGGATGGCTACACCTTC	.	TRBJ1-2	.	TRBV18
CATRTGGTKNIQYF	TGTGCCACCCGGACAGGCGGGACCAAAAACATTCAGTACTTC	.	TRBJ2-4	.	TRBV13
CASSSTGDAGNTIYF	TGCGCCAGCAGCTCAACAGGAGATGCTGGAAACACCATATATTTT	.	TRBJ1-3	.	TRBV5-1
CASSRDTNYGYTF	TGTGCCAGCAGCCGCGACACGAACTATGGCTACACCTTC	.	TRBJ1-2	once	TRBV12-3/TRBV12-4
CASSLRDTGELFF	TGTGCCAGCAGTTTGCGGGACACCGGGGAGCTGTTTTTT	.	TRBJ2-2	few	TRBV28
CASSPGQGAWGYTF	TGTGCCAGTAGCCCCGGACAGGGGGCGTGGGGCTACACCTTC	TRBD1	TRBJ1-2	.	TRBV19
CASSLEGDSLVEKLFF	TGTGCCAGCAGCTTGGAAGGGGACAGCCTTGTTGAAAAACTGTTTTTT	TRBD1	TRBJ1-4	once	TRBV5-4
CASSTGAPAYEQYF	TGTGCCAGCTCGACAGGGGCGCCCGCCTACGAGCAGTACTTC	TRBD1	TRBJ2-7	.	TRBV18
CASSTRDLETQYF	TGTGCCAGCAGCACGCGCGACTTAGAGACCCAGTACTTC	.	TRBJ2-5	.	TRBV9
CASSTGTNRVSPLHF	TGTGCCAGCAGCACGGGGACTAACCGGGTGTCACCCCTCCACTTT	.	TRBJ1-6	.	TRBV9
CASSRTEPYSGNTIYF	TGTGCCAGCAGTCGGACAGAGCCTTACTCTGGAAACACCATATATTTT	.	TRBJ1-3	many	TRBV2
CASSPPSPTGGPETQYF	TGCGCCAGCAGCCCCCCCTCTCCCACGGGGGGGCCGGAGACCCAGTACTTC	TRBD2	TRBJ2-5	.	TRBV5-1
CASSVFGTGVGELFF	TGTGCCAGCAGCGTTTTTGGGACAGGGGTTGGGGAGCTGTTTTTT	TRBD1	TRBJ2-2	.	TRBV9
CASSSLSGTDTQYF	TGCGCCAGCAGCTCACTGTCAGGGACAGATACGCAGTATTTT	.	TRBJ2-3	.	TRBV5-1
CASSELPGQGHQPQHF	TGTGCCAGCAGTGAGCTACCGGGACAGGGGCACCAGCCCCAGCATTTT	TRBD1	TRBJ1-5	.	TRBV6-1
CASRTKTDILSGNTIYF	TGTGCCAGCAGGACAAAGACAGATATCCTCTCTGGAAACACCATATATTTT	.	TRBJ1-3	few	TRBV6-4
CASSPVEGRNNQPQHF	TGTGCCAGCTCACCGGTCGAAGGGAGGAACAATCAGCCCCAGCATTTT	.	TRBJ1-5	.	TRBV18
CASRDGVAGANVLTF	TGTGCCAGCAGAGACGGGGTGGCTGGGGCCAACGTCCTGACTTTC	.	TRBJ2-6	few	TRBV2
CSADRGNTEAFF	TGCAGCGCAGACAGGGGGAACACTGAAGCTTTCTTT	TRBD1	TRBJ1-1	.	TRBV29-1
CASSLRTGTPQPQHF	TGTGCCAGCAGCCTACGGACAGGGACGCCCCAGCCCCAGCATTTT	.	TRBJ1-5	.	TRBV21-1
CASSPPSGGPPDTQYF	TGTGCCAGCAGCCCACCTAGCGGGGGGCCGCCAGATACGCAGTATTTT	TRBD2	TRBJ2-3	.	TRBV7-9
CASSSLTSGARDEQFF	TGTGCCAGCAGCTCCCTGACTAGCGGGGCCCGGGATGAGCAGTTCTTC	TRBD2	TRBJ2-1	.	TRBV7-9
CASSLRVRSSYEQYF	TGTGCCAGCAGCCTTAGAGTTCGGAGCTCCTACGAGCAGTACTTC	.	TRBJ2-7	.	TRBV7-8
CASSVGLTVGSTEAFF	TGTGCCAGCAGTGTAGGTTTGACAGTCGGTTCCACTGAAGCTTTCTTT	.	TRBJ1-1	.	TRBV2
CASSQGGTSGGPQETQYF	TGTGCCAGCAGCCAAGGAGGGACTAGCGGGGGACCTCAAGAGACCCAGTACTTC	TRBD2	TRBJ2-5	many	TRBV4-2
CASSSRRVAGNTIYF	TGTGCCAGCAGTTCCCGCAGGGTGGCTGGAAACACCATATATTTT	.	TRBJ1-3	.	TRBV6-5
CASSVARYEQYF	TGTGCCAGCAGCGTGGCACGCTACGAGCAGTACTTC	.	TRBJ2-7	.	TRBV9
CAISPAGLAGGRADTQYF	TGTGCCATCAGCCCCGCGGGGCTAGCGGGGGGGCGGGCAGATACGCAGTATTTT	TRBD2	TRBJ2-3	.	TRBV10-3
CASSVLGATQGGYTF	TGTGCCAGCAGCGTACTAGGGGCGACCCAGGGAGGCTACACCTTC	.	TRBJ1-2	.	TRBV9
CASSVRTTDTQYF	TGTGCCAGCAGCGTCCGTACAACAGATACGCAGTATTTT	.	TRBJ2-3	.	TRBV9
CASSLRGADTQYF	TGTGCCAGCAGTCTCAGGGGAGCAGATACGCAGTATTTT	.	TRBJ2-3	.	TRBV25-1
CASSSPGLAGGNEQFF	TGTGCCAGCAGCTCCCCGGGACTAGCGGGGGGAAATGAGCAGTTCTTC	TRBD2	TRBJ2-1	.	TRBV7-3
CASAFLGAEAFF	TGTGCCAGCGCCTTTCTCGGGGCTGAAGCTTTCTTT	.	TRBJ1-1	.	TRBV5-5